The present TCR beta chain was sequenced within a study of OX40 agonist ivuxolimab in advanced cancers. Study-level background: Patients received intravenous ivuxolimab every 2 weeks at 0.01 to 10 mg/kg.

This CDR3 spans 14 amino acids. Germline loops: CDR1 SGHTA, CDR2 FQGNSA. V was cut by 2 bases and J by 4 bases, with 6 bases left in between. Data came from immunoSEQ multiplex PCR; TCRdb stores just in-frame clones and leaves some out. The sample yields 80,000 or so clones, 85% to 95% seen once. The chain links TRBV7-2 to TRBJ1-6; D unclear. Specimen: CD4+ or CD8+ T cells sorted from blood, collected in a trial of the OX40 agonist ivuxolimab. This sequence was found in an adult with an advanced solid tumor such as melanoma, head and neck, liver or kidney cancer. Here the CDR3 reads CASSLQQYNSPLHF. Written as DNA, the CDR3 is TGTGCCAGCAGCTTACAACAGTATAATTCACCCCTCCACTTT.